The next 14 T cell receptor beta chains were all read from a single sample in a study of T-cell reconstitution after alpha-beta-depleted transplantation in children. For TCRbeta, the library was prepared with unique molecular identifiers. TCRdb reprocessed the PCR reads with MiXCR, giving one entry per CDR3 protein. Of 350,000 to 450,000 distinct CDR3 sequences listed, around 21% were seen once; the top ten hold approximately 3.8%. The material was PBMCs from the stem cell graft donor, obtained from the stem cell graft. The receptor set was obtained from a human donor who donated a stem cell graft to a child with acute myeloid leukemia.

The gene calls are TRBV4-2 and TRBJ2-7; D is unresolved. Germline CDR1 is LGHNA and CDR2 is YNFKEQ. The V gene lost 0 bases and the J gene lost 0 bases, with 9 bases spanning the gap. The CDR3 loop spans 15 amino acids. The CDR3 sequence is CASSQDYPSSYEQYF. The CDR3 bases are TGTGCCAGCAGCCAAGACTACCCAAGCTCCTACGAGCAGTACTTC.

This CDR3 is CSARGTSGRDEQYF. The DNA for the CDR3 is TGCAGTGCTAGAGGGACTAGCGGGAGAGACGAGCAGTACTTC. This chain links TRBV20-1 with TRBJ2-7; 13 bases match TRBD2. J gave up 5 bases and V 1 base, and 2 bases lay outside the gene matches. In germline, CDR1 is DFQATT, CDR2 SNEGSKA (reference sequence). The CDR3 has 14 residues.

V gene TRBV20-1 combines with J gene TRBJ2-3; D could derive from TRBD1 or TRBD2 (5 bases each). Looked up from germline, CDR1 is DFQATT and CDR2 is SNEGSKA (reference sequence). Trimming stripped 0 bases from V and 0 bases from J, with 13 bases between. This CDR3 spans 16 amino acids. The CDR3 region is CSARDRGRASTDTQYF. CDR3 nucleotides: TGCAGTGCTAGAGATCGGGGACGGGCGAGCACAGATACGCAGTATTTT.

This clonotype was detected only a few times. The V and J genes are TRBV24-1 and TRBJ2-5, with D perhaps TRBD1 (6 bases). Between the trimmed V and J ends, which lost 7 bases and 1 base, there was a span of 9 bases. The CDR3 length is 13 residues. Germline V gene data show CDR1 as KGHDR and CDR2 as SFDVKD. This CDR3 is CATSKQGQETQYF. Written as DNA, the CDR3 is TGTGCCACCAGCAAACAGGGCCAAGAGACCCAGTACTTC.

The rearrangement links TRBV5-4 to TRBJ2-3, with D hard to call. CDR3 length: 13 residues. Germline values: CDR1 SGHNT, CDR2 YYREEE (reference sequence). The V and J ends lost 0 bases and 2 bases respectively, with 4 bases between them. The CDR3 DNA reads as TGTGCCAGCAGCTTGGACCCCACAGATACGCAGTATTTT. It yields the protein CASSLDPTDTQYF.

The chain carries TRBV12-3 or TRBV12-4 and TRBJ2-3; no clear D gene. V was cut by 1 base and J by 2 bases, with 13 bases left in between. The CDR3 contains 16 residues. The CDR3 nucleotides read TGTGCCAGCAGTTTAGTTAACCCCCGACTCACAGATACGCAGTATTTT. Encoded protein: CASSLVNPRLTDTQYF.

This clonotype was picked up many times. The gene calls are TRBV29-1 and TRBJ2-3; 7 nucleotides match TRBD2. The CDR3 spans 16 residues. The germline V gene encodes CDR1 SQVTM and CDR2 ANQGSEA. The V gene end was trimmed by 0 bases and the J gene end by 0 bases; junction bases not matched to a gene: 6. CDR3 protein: CSVEDIQRESTDTQYF. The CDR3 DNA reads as TGCAGCGTTGAAGATATCCAGCGGGAAAGCACAGATACGCAGTATTTT.

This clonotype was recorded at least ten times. CDR3 protein: CASSPRGTSGNEQFF. The CDR3, as DNA: TGTGCCAGCAGCCCACGGGGGACTAGCGGGAATGAGCAGTTCTTC. The chain has TRBV7-2 and TRBJ2-1, with TRBD2 matching 12 bases. The trim removed 5 bases at V and 7 bases at J, leaving 6 bases unmatched. This CDR3 has 15 amino acids. CDR1 and CDR2 from the germline V gene are SGHTA and FQGNSA.

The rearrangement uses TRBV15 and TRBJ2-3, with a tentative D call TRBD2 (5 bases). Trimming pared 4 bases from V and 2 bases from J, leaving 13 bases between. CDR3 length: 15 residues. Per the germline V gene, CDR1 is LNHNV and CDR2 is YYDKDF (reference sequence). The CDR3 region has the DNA TGTGCCACCAGCAATGGAGGATTATCCACAGATACGCAGTATTTT. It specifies CATSNGGLSTDTQYF.

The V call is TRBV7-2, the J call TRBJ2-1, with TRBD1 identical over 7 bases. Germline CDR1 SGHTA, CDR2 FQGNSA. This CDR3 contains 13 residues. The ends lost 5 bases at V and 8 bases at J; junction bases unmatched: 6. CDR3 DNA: TGTGCCAGCAGCGTGTACAGGGGCTATGAGCAGTTCTTC. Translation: CASSVYRGYEQFF.

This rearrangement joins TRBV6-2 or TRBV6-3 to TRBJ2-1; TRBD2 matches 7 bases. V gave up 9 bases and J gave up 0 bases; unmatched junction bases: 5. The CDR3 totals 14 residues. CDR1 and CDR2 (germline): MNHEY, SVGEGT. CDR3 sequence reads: CASTGGSSYNEQFF. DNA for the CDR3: TGTGCCAGTACCGGGGGGAGCTCCTACAATGAGCAGTTCTTC.

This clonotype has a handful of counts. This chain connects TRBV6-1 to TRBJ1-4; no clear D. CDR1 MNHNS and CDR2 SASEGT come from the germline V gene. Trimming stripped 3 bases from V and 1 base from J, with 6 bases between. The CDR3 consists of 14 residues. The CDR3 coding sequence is TGTGCCAGCAGTGACCGGGAAACTAATGAAAAACTGTTTTTT. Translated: CASSDRETNEKLFF.

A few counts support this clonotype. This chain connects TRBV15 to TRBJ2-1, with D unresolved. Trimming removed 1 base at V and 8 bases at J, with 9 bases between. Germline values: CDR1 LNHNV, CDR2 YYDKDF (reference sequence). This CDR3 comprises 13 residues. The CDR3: CATSRGALDEQFF. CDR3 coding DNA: TGTGCCACCAGCAGAGGAGCGTTGGATGAGCAGTTCTTC.

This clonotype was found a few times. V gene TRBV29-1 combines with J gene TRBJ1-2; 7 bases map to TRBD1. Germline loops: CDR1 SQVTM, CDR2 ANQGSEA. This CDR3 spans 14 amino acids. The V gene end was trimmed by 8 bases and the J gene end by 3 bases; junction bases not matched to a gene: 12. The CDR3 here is CSILKAGGHYGYTF. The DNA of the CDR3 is TGCAGCATTTTAAAGGCAGGGGGACACTATGGCTACACCTTC.